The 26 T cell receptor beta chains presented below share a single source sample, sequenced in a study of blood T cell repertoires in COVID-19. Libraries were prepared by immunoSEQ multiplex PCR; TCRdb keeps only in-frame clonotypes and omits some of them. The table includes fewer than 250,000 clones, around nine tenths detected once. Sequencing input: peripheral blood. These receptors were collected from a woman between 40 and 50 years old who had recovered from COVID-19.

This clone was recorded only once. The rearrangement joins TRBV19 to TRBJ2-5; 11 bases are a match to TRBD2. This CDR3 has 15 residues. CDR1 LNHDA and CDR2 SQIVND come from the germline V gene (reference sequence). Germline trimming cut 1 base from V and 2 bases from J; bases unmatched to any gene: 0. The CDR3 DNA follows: TGTGCCAGTAGTATAGGGACTAGCGGGCAAGAGACCCAGTACTTC. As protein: CASSIGTSGQETQYF.

The DNA for the CDR3 is TGTGCCAGTAGCACGGGGACCTACGAGCAGTACTTC. Protein product: CASSTGTYEQYF. The J gene is TRBJ2-7, the V gene TRBV19; possibly TRBD2 for D (5 bases). V was trimmed by 6 bases and J by 2 bases, leaving 8 bases between them. The V gene's germline CDR1 is LNHDA and CDR2 SQIVND (reference sequence). This CDR3 spans 12 amino acids.

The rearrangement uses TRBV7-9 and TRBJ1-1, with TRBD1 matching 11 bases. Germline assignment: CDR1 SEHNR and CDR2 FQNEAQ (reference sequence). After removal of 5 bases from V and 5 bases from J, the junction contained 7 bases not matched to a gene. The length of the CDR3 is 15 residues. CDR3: CASSPRDRGDTEAFF. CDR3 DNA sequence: TGTGCCAGCAGCCCCCGGGACAGGGGGGATACTGAAGCTTTCTTT.

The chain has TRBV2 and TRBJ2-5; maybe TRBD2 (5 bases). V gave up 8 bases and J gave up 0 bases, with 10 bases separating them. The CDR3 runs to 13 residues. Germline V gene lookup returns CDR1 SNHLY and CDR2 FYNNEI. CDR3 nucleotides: TGTGCCAGCGGGTGGCGGGACCAAGAGACCCAGTACTTC. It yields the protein CASGWRDQETQYF.

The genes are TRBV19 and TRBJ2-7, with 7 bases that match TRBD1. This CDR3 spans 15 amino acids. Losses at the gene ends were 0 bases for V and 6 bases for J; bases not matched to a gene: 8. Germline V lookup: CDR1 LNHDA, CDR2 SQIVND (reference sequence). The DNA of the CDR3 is TGTGCCAGTAGTATAGATGGACAGGCCCGAGGCGAGCAGTACTTC. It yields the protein CASSIDGQARGEQYF.

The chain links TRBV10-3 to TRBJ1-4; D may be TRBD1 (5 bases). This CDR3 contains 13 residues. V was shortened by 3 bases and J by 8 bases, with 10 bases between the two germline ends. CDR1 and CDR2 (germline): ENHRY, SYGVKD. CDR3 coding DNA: TGTGCCATCAGTGACCAGGGCGGAGAAAAACTGTTTTTT. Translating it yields CAISDQGGEKLFF.

CDR3 residues: CASSTTSGSPDTQYF. The CDR3, as DNA: TGTGCCAGCAGTACGACTAGCGGGAGCCCAGATACGCAGTATTTT. This sequence joins TRBV6-6 and TRBJ2-3; the match to TRBD2 covers 12 bases. CDR1 MNHNY and CDR2 SVGAGI come from the germline V gene (reference sequence). The V gene end was trimmed by 5 bases and the J gene end by 4 bases; junction bases not matched to a gene: 4. This CDR3 comprises 15 residues.

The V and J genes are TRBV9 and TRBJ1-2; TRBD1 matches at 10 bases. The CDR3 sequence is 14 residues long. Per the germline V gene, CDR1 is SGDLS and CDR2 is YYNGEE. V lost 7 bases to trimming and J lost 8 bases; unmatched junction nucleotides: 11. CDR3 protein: CASSRGQGWEGYTF. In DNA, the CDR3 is TGTGCCAGCTCCAGGGGACAGGGGTGGGAAGGCTACACCTTC. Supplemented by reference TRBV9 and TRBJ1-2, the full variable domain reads DSGVTQTPKHLITATGQRVTLRCSPRSGDLSVYWYQQSLDQGLQFLIQYYNGEERAKGNILERFSAQQFPDLHSELNLSSLELGDSALYFCASSRGQGWEGYTFGSGTRLTVV.

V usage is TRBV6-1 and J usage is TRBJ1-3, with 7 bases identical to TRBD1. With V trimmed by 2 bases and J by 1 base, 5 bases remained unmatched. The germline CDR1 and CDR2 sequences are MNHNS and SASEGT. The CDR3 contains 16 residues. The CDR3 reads CASSERDRASGNTIYF. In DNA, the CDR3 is TGTGCCAGCAGTGAACGTGACAGGGCTTCTGGAAACACCATATATTTT.

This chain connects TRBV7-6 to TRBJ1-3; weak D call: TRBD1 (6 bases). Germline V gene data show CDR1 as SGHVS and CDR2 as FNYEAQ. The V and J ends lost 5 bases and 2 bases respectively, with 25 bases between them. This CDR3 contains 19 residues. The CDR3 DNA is TGTGCCAGCAGCCCACGCCCCAGGGGCCAGGAGGTCGCTGGAAACACCATATATTTT. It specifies CASSPRPRGQEVAGNTIYF.

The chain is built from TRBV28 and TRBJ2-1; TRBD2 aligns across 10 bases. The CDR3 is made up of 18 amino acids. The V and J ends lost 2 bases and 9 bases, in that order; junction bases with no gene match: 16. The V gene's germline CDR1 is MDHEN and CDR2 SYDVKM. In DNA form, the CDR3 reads TGTGCCAGCAGTTTAAGGGTAGCGGGAGGTGGGGGTAAGAGTGAGCAGTTCTTC. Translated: CASSLRVAGGGGKSEQFF.

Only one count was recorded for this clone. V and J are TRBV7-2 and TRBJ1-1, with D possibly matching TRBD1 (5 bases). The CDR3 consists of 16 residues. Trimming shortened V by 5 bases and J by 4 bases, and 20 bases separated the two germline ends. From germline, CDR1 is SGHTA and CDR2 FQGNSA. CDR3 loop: CASSPHPGIGSTEAFF. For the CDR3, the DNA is TGTGCCAGCAGCCCGCACCCAGGGATCGGGTCCACTGAAGCTTTCTTT.

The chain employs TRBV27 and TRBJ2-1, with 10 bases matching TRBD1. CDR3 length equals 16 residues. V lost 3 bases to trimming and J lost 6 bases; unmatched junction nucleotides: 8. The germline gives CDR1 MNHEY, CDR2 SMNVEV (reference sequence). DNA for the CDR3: TGTGCCAGCAGTTTTAGGACCGGGACAGGGGTCAATGAGCAGTTCTTC. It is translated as CASSFRTGTGVNEQFF.

CDR3 loop: CASNLQGTEAFF. The CDR3 bases are TGTGCCAGCAATTTACAGGGAACTGAAGCTTTCTTT. J is TRBJ1-1 and V is TRBV2; the D gene is possibly TRBD1 (6 bases). Germline CDR1 and CDR2: SNHLY and FYNNEI. This CDR3 has 12 residues. V lost 7 bases and J lost 5, with 11 bases in between.

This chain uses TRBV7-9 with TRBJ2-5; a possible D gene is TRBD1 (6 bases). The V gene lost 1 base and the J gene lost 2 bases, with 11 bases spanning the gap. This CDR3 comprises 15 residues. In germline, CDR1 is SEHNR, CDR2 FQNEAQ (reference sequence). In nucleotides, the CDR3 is TGTGCCAGCAGCTTAGGGGCAGGGGAACAAGAGACCCAGTACTTC. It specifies CASSLGAGEQETQYF.

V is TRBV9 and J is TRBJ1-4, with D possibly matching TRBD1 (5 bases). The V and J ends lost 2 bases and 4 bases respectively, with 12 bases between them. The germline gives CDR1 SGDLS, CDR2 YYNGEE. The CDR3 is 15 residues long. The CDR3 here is CASSVSGTDNEKLFF. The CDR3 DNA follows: TGTGCCAGCAGCGTCAGCGGGACGGATAATGAAAAACTGTTTTTT.

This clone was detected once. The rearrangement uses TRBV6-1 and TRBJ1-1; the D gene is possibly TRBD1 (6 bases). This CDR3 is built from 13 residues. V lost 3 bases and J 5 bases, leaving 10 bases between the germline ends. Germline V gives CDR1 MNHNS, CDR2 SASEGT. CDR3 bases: TGTGCCAGCAGTGATCTAGGGGGAACTGAAGCTTTCTTT. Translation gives CASSDLGGTEAFF.

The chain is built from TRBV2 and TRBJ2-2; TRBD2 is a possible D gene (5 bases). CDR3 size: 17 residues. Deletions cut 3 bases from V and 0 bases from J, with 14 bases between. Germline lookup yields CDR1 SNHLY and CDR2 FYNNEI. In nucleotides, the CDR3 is TGTGCCAGCAGTGATTCAGTTAGCGTAGCGAACACCGGGGAGCTGTTTTTT. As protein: CASSDSVSVANTGELFF.

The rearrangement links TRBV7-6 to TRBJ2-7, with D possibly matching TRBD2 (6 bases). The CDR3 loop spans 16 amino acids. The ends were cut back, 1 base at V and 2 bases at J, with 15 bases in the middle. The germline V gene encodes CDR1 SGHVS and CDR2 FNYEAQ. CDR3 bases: TGTGCCAGCAGCTTAGGACCCCCAGGCGGGGCCTACGAGCAGTACTTC. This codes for CASSLGPPGGAYEQYF.

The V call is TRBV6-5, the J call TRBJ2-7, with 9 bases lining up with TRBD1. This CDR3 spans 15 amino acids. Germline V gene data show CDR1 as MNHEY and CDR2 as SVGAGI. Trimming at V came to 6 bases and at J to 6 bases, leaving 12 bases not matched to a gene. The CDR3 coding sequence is TGTGCCAGCAGGACACCGGGACAGGGACCCCTCGAGCAGTACTTC. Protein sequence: CASRTPGQGPLEQYF.

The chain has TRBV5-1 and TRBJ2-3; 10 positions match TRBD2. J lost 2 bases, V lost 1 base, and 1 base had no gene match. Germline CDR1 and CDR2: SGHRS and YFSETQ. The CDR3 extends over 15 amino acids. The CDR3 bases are TGCGCCAGCAGCTTGACTAGCGGGGCCACAGATACGCAGTATTTT. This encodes CASSLTSGATDTQYF.

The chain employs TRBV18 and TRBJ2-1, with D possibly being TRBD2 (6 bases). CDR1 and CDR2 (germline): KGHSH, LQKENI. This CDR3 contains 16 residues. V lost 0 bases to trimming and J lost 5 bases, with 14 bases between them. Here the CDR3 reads CASSPPGGSENNEQFF. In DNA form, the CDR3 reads TGTGCCAGCTCACCACCTGGGGGGAGTGAGAACAATGAGCAGTTCTTC.

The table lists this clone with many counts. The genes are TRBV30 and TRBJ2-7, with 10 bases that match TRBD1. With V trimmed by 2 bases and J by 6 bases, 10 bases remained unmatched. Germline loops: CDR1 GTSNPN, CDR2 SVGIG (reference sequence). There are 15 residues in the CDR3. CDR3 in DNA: TGTGCCTGGAGTCACGGGGGACAGGGGTTGTTCGAGCAGTACTTC. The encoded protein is CAWSHGGQGLFEQYF.

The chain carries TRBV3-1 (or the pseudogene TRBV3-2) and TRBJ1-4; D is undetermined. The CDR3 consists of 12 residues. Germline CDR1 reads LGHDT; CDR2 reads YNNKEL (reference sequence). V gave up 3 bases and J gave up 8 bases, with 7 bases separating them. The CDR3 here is CASSQTGEKLFF. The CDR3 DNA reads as TGTGCCAGCAGCCAGACGGGGGAAAAACTGTTTTTT.

CDR3 protein: CASSWRTSGTGEQYF. CDR3 DNA sequence: TGTGCCAGCAGCTGGCGGACTAGCGGTACGGGCGAGCAGTACTTC. This chain links TRBV7-2 with TRBJ2-7; 10 bases align to TRBD2. This CDR3 has 15 amino acids. Looked up from germline, CDR1 is SGHTA and CDR2 is FQGNSA. V lost 4 bases, J lost 6 bases, and 9 bases stayed unmatched.

Written as DNA, the CDR3 is TGTGCCAGCAGTTTTCTGGGGCAGGAGCAAGAGACCCAGTACTTC. This translates into CASSFLGQEQETQYF. This chain links TRBV28 with TRBJ2-5, with D perhaps TRBD1 (5 bases). Trimming took 3 bases from V and 2 from J, leaving 13 bases between them. The germline V gene encodes CDR1 MDHEN and CDR2 SYDVKM. The CDR3 covers 15 residues.